The 8 T cell receptor beta chains reported below all come from one sample, sequenced in a study of blood T cell repertoires in COVID-19. The assay was immunoSEQ multiplex PCR, and TCRdb's table has in-frame clones only and misses some. The sample comprises 250,000 to 300,000 clones, over 75% of which are singletons, and roughly 15% rests with the top ten. Sequences were obtained from PBMCs or T cells enriched from blood (not recorded which). These receptors came from a man in his late teens or twenties who had recovered from COVID-19.

V usage is TRBV11-2 and J usage is TRBJ2-7, with D possibly TRBD1 on 6 matching bases. V lost 5 bases and J 0 bases, leaving 11 bases between the germline ends. This CDR3 has 14 residues. Looked up from germline, CDR1 is SGHAT and CDR2 is FQNNGV. As DNA, the CDR3 is TGTGCCAGCAGCCGTCAGGACAGCTCCTACGAGCAGTACTTC. It is translated as CASSRQDSSYEQYF.

The chain has TRBV28 and TRBJ1-1; tentative D call: TRBD1 (5 bases). Germline CDR1 is MDHEN and CDR2 is SYDVKM. This CDR3 comprises 13 residues. Trimming removed 11 bases from V and 0 bases from J, with 13 bases in between. This chain's CDR3 is CAGGGKVNTEAFF. The CDR3 DNA is TGTGCCGGCGGGGGTAAAGTGAACACTGAAGCTTTCTTT.

The chain carries TRBV30 and TRBJ1-2, with 7 bases identical to TRBD1. The J segment lost 8 bases and the V segment lost 7 bases, leaving 13 bases of the junction unmatched. The V gene's germline CDR1 is GTSNPN and CDR2 SVGIG (reference sequence). The CDR3 loop spans 13 amino acids. CDR3 sequence: CASTPRGKGGYTF. The DNA for the CDR3 is TGTGCCTCGACCCCCAGGGGGAAGGGGGGCTACACCTTC.

The chain employs TRBV7-8 and TRBJ2-1, with 9 positions matching TRBD2. Looked up from germline, CDR1 is SGHVS and CDR2 is FQNEAQ. Unmatched junction bases numbered 2, after V lost 2 bases and J lost 0 bases. The CDR3 runs 16 residues. CDR3 in DNA: TGTGCCAGCAGCTTAAGCGGGAGGCGCTCCTACAATGAGCAGTTCTTC. This sequence encodes CASSLSGRRSYNEQFF.

This rearrangement joins TRBV19 to TRBJ2-2; 11 bases are a match to TRBD2. Germline lookup yields CDR1 LNHDA and CDR2 SQIVND (reference sequence). Losses at the gene ends were 4 bases for V and 4 bases for J; bases not matched to a gene: 5. The CDR3 extends over 16 amino acids. The CDR3 DNA follows: TGTGCCAGTAGTAAAATAGCGGGAGGGCGCACCGGGGAGCTGTTTTTT. Protein: CASSKIAGGRTGELFF.

The chain is built from TRBV28 and TRBJ1-1, with D unresolved. V was shortened by 4 bases and J by 3 bases, with 6 bases between the two germline ends. The CDR3 spans 12 residues. CDR1 is MDHEN, CDR2 SYDVKM, per germline. The CDR3 protein is CASSSIYTEAFF. CDR3 DNA sequence: TGTGCCAGCAGTTCCATTTACACTGAAGCTTTCTTT.

This rearrangement joins TRBV11-2 to TRBJ2-3; 7 bases are shared with TRBD2. The CDR3 extends over 13 amino acids. The ends lost 5 bases at V and 9 bases at J; junction bases unmatched: 8. CDR1 is SGHAT and CDR2 is FQNNGV in the germline V gene. Here the CDR3 DNA reads TGTGCCAGCAGCCACCCCGGCGGGGGAACGCAGTATTTT. As protein: CASSHPGGGTQYF.

The chain has TRBV5-1 and TRBJ2-1; 15 nucleotides agree with TRBD2. The germline V gene encodes CDR1 SGHRS and CDR2 YFSETQ. The V segment lost 6 bases and the J segment 0 bases; nucleotides outside the gene matches: 7. The CDR3 loop spans 18 amino acids. The chain's CDR3 is CASTAGTSGRSSYNEQFF. The CDR3 DNA is TGCGCCAGCACCGCGGGGACTAGCGGGAGGAGCTCCTACAATGAGCAGTTCTTC.